This TCR beta chain was sequenced for a study of shared clonotypes between healthy human individuals. V was shortened by 3 bases and J by 2 bases, with 11 bases between the two germline ends. The germline gives CDR1 SGHAT, CDR2 FQDESV (reference sequence). This CDR3 is built from 14 residues. There were no recent acute infections or vaccinations among the donors, who were healthy HIV-negative adults. The investigators split CD4+ cells into a CD45RA+ naive subset and a CD45RA-negative memory subset. Data came from immunoSEQ multiplex PCR; TCRdb stores just in-frame clones and leaves some out. Here the sample spans roughly 2 million clones, roughly 95% being singletons.

The J gene is TRBJ2-7, the V gene TRBV11-1; weak D call: TRBD1 (5 bases). Sequenced input: naive CD4+ T cells sorted from blood. Subset noted: CD45RA+ positively selected. The clonotype originates from a man aged 18-30 years in good health. This chain's CDR3 is CASSLMGPPYEQYF. As DNA, the CDR3 is TGTGCCAGCAGCTTGATGGGGCCCCCCTACGAGCAGTACTTC.